A selection of T cell receptor beta chains follows, all from one sample in a study of molecular identifiers for immune sequencing clone quantification. TCRdb fed the PCR reads into MiXCR, producing one record per CDR3 protein. This table holds around 320,000 distinct CDR3 sequences, 24% found once. The material sequenced was naive CD8+ T cells from blood, with Jurkat cell RNA spiked in. The receptors stem from a human donor in good health. Some libraries in this study had Jurkat cell RNA spiked in. The CDR3 runs from the conserved cysteine through the conserved F or W. D genes are given only for firm matches. The listing skips clone size in some rows; elsewhere it reads once, few, many or a size class.

V	size	D	J	DNA	CDR3
TRBV27	NA	NA	TRBJ2-5	TGTGCCAGCAGTATCGCGAACCAAGAGGCCCAGTACTTC	CASSIANQEAQYF
TRBV7-9	many	NA	TRBJ2-7	TGTGCCAGCGAGCTAGCCTACGAGCAGTACTTC	CASELAYEQYF
TRBV29-1	many	NA	TRBJ1-2	TGCAGCGTTGCCGACAGGTTTAACTATGGCTACACCTTC	CSVADRFNYGYTF
TRBV18	NA	TRBD2	TRBJ2-7	TGTGCCAGCTCACCACGCGAGCGGGGGGGCCGTGCCCCCTACGAGCAGTACTTC	CASSPRERGGRAPYEQYF
TRBV12-3/TRBV12-4	NA	NA	TRBJ2-7	TGTGCCAGCAGTCCTCGGCCCCCTGGAGAGCAGTACTTC	CASSPRPPGEQYF
TRBV2	many	TRBD2	TRBJ2-4	TGTGCCAGCATTCTAGCGGGGGCGGTTGCCAAAAACATTCAGTACTTC	CASILAGAVAKNIQYF
TRBV13	many	NA	TRBJ1-1	TGTGCCAGCAGACCCGAGAACACTGAAGCTTTCTTT	CASRPENTEAFF
TRBV6-5	few	TRBD1	TRBJ2-2	TGTGCCAGCACCTGGACAGGTGGTACCGGGGAGCTGTTTTTT	CASTWTGGTGELFF
TRBV19	many	NA	TRBJ2-7	TGTGCCAGTAGTATCGGCCCGGACCACTACGAGCAGTACTTC	CASSIGPDHYEQYF
TRBV12-3/TRBV12-4	NA	TRBD2	TRBJ2-5	TGTCCCAGTAACCTAGGGGTAGCGGGACCCCAAGAGACCCAGTACTTC	CPSNLGVAGPQETQYF
TRBV4-3	many	NA	TRBJ1-6	TGCGCCAGCAGCCAAGAAGAGCAGAGCTCCTATAATTCACCCCTCCACTTT	CASSQEEQSSYNSPLHF
TRBV7-8	many	TRBD2	TRBJ2-5	TGTGCCAGCACCCGAGCGGGGGCAGGAGAGACCCAGTACTTC	CASTRAGAGETQYF
TRBV3-1	NA	NA	TRBJ1-1	TGTGCCAGCAGCCAAGGGGTTGTACAGCGCTTT	CASSQGVVQRF
TRBV28	many	NA	TRBJ1-1	TGTGCCAGTCGACGAATTCAGTGGTCTGAAGCTTTCTTT	CASRRIQWSEAFF
TRBV30	NA	TRBD1	TRBJ1-2	TGTGCCTGGAGGGCCGGGACAGGGGGCAACTATGGCTACGCCTTC	CAWRAGTGGNYGYAF
TRBV19	NA	NA	TRBJ1-1	TGTGCCAGTAGTATGGCGGGAATGAACACTGAAGCTTTCTTT	CASSMAGMNTEAFF
TRBV12-3/TRBV12-4	NA	NA	TRBJ2-2	TGTGCGAGCAGTTGGGTAGCCGGGGAGCTGTTATTT	CASSWVAGELLF
TRBV4-3	NA	NA	TRBJ2-1	TGCGCCAGCAGCCAAGTACAGGGTAATGAGCAGTTCTTC	CASSQVQGNEQFF
TRBV24-1	few	NA	TRBJ2-2	TGTGCCACCACGCTATCTAACACCGGGGAGCTGTTTTTT	CATTLSNTGELFF
TRBV29-1	many	TRBD1	TRBJ1-2	TGCAGCGTCGAAGGGACAGGGGGTGACTATGGCTACACCTTC	CSVEGTGGDYGYTF
TRBV28	once	NA	TRBJ2-2	TGTGCCAGCAGTTCCAGCAGGGAAACCACCGGGGAGCTGTTTTTT	CASSSSRETTGELFF
TRBV4-1	NA	TRBD1	TRBJ2-3	TGCGCCAGCAGCCAAGGACAGGGTTTAGATACGCAGTGTTTT	CASSQGQGLDTQCF
TRBV20-1	few	TRBD2	TRBJ2-7	TGCAGTGCTAGAGTGCGGGTTAGCGGGAGGAACTACGAGCAGTACTTC	CSARVRVSGRNYEQYF
TRBV6-5	many	NA	TRBJ2-7	TGTGCCAGCAGTCACCGCGCGGGTTTTGGCGAGCAGTACTTC	CASSHRAGFGEQYF
TRBV29-1	NA	TRBD1	TRBJ1-1	TGCAGCGTTGATGGGGGACAGGGGATGAACACTGAAGCTTTCTTT	CSVDGGQGMNTEAFF
TRBV24-1	NA	NA	TRBJ2-1	TGTGTCACCAGTGCGGAATGGGGTGAGCAGTTCTTC	CVTSAEWGEQFF
TRBV27	many	NA	TRBJ1-5	TGTGCCAGCGGTGACGGTAGCAATCAGCCCCAGCATTTT	CASGDGSNQPQHF
TRBV7-9	NA	TRBD2	TRBJ2-7	TGTGCCAGCAGCGACTCGGGACTAGCGGACCGTTTACAGTACTTC	CASSDSGLADRLQYF
TRBV4-3	many	NA	TRBJ1-1	TGCGCCAGCAGCCAATCCGGGGCCTACACTGAAGCTTTCTTT	CASSQSGAYTEAFF
TRBV30	few	NA	TRBJ1-5	TGTGCCTGGAGTGTACTTGGGGATAGTCAGCCCCAGCATTTT	CAWSVLGDSQPQHF
TRBV4-1	few	NA	TRBJ2-2	TGCGCCAGCAGCCAAGATGGGGGTGCCTCATGGGGCGGGGAGCTGTTTTTT	CASSQDGGASWGGELFF
TRBV4-3	few	NA	TRBJ2-3	TGCGCCAGCAGCCAAGATTCGAGCTTGAGCACAGATACGCAGTATTTT	CASSQDSSLSTDTQYF
TRBV5-1	many	NA	TRBJ1-1	TGCGCCAACAGCCCGAGGAGGGCCACTGAAGCTTTCTTT	CANSPRRATEAFF
TRBV7-9	few	NA	TRBJ2-7	TGTGCCAGCAGCATAGTCGCCGGGAATCCATACGAGCAGTACTTC	CASSIVAGNPYEQYF
TRBV29-1	NA	NA	TRBJ2-7	TGCAGCGTTGTCTCGGGGTCATGGTACGAGCAGTACTTC	CSVVSGSWYEQYF
TRBV7-9	many	TRBD1	TRBJ2-7	TGTGCCAGCAGCTATGGCTCGGGGGACAGGCCCTACGAGCAGTACTTC	CASSYGSGDRPYEQYF
TRBV6-5	many	NA	TRBJ2-1	TGTGCCAGCAGTTACGGGACCGACAATGAGCAGTTCTTC	CASSYGTDNEQFF
TRBV6-1	NA	NA	TRBJ1-3	TGTGCCAGTCGAACCTGGGGGGACCTCTCTGGAAACACCATATATTTT	CASRTWGDLSGNTIYF
TRBV9	NA	TRBD2	TRBJ2-3	TGTGCCAGCAGCGTAGAGGCGGGAGGGCCGTCCGATACGCAGTATTTT	CASSVEAGGPSDTQYF
TRBV3-1	few	NA	TRBJ2-7	TGTGCCAGCAGCCAAGGGTTATTCTACGAGCAGTACTTC	CASSQGLFYEQYF
TRBV4-1	once	NA	TRBJ2-7	TGCGCCAGCAGCCAAGCGACCTCAGGGGTCCAGGGCTACGAGCAGTACTTC	CASSQATSGVQGYEQYF
TRBV5-1	many	NA	TRBJ2-2	TGCGCCAGCAGCTTGTCGTTAGGAGCGAACACCGGGGAGCTGTTTTTT	CASSLSLGANTGELFF
TRBV27	few	TRBD2	TRBJ2-3	TGTGCCAGCAGTTTATTAGCGGGGGCTCGAGATACGCAGTATTTT	CASSLLAGARDTQYF
TRBV27	NA	NA	TRBJ1-6	TGTGCCAGCAGCCCCGGGACACAGTATAGCTCCTATAATTCACCCCTCCACTTT	CASSPGTQYSSYNSPLHF
TRBV29-1	many	NA	TRBJ1-1	TGCAGCGTCCCTCTGAACACTGAAGCTTTCTTT	CSVPLNTEAFF
TRBV27	NA	NA	TRBJ2-3	TGTGCCAGCAGTCCCGGATTTCACACAGATACGCAGTATTTT	CASSPGFHTDTQYF
TRBV7-9	many	NA	TRBJ2-7	TGTGCCAGCAGCCAGAGGGACATCTCCTACGAGCAGTACTTC	CASSQRDISYEQYF
TRBV29-1	many	TRBD1	TRBJ1-1	TGCAGCGTTCCGGAGTTCAACAGGGGAGGCACTGAAGCTTTCTTT	CSVPEFNRGGTEAFF
TRBV20-1	NA	NA	TRBJ2-3	TGCAGGGCTGAGGGGGGGGGGCCAGATACGCAGTATTTT	CRAEGGGPDTQYF
TRBV29-1	few	TRBD1	TRBJ2-7	TGCAGCGTCCGATCAGGGGGCCACGAGCAGTACTTC	CSVRSGGHEQYF
TRBV6-2/TRBV6-3	NA	NA	TRBJ2-3	TGTGCCAGCAGCGCCGGGGCCCTTTTTCTCACAGATACGCAGTATTTT	CASSAGALFLTDTQYF
TRBV6-5	NA	NA	TRBJ1-2	TGTGCCAGCAGTTCATCAGTGGTCGGCTACACCTTC	CASSSSVVGYTF
TRBV7-3	few	NA	TRBJ2-3	TGTGCCAGCAGACCCGACGACCCGGGCATCCTCTTCCGAGCCCAATGCGATACGCAGTATTTT	CASRPDDPGILFRAQCDTQYF
TRBV11-2	NA	TRBD2	TRBJ2-5	TGTGCCAGCAGCCCCGGGACTAGCGGGCCGTTAGAGACCCAGTACTTC	CASSPGTSGPLETQYF
TRBV29-1	many	NA	TRBJ1-5	TGCAGCGTTGGGATGGACAGCTCGGATCAGCCCCAGCATTTT	CSVGMDSSDQPQHF
TRBV30	few	NA	TRBJ1-3	TGTGCCCGCCAAGACGCGGACTCTGGAAACACCATATATTTT	CARQDADSGNTIYF
TRBV11-2	NA	TRBD2	TRBJ2-3	TGTGCCAGCAACGTAGCGGGGAATCCCACAGATACGCAGTATTTT	CASNVAGNPTDTQYF
TRBV7-9	NA	NA	TRBJ2-7	TGTGCCAGCAGCTGGACCCTCTACGAGCAGTACTTC	CASSWTLYEQYF
TRBV9	many	NA	TRBJ1-4	TGTGCCAGCAGCCCCACTACTTACAACGAAAAACTGTTTTTT	CASSPTTYNEKLFF
TRBV7-3	many	NA	TRBJ2-1	TGTGCCAGCAGCTTAGAACTAGTACCTTACAATGAGCAGTTCTTC	CASSLELVPYNEQFF